A single sample gave rise to the 2 T cell receptor beta chains below, sequenced in a study of cytomegalovirus exposure and HLA in healthy donors. The PCR used 60 Vbeta and 13 Jbeta primers. TCRdb's copy holds only in-frame clones and misses some; the assay was immunoSEQ multiplex PCR. Of some 190,000 clones in the sample, 65% to 90% are singletons; the top ten hold roughly 0.33%. The sequencing sample was made of PBMCs. These receptors were taken from a young woman in good health and CMV-seronegative.

The gene calls are TRBV28 and TRBJ2-1; TRBD2 agrees at 10 bases. This CDR3 is built from 13 residues. Germline V CDR1 and CDR2: MDHEN, SYDVKM. Trimming cost V 6 bases and J 7 bases; bases outside gene matches: 3. This CDR3 reads CASRLAGENEQFF. Written as DNA, the CDR3 is TGTGCCAGCAGGCTAGCGGGAGAAAATGAGCAGTTCTTC. Filled out from reference TRBV28 and TRBJ2-1, the complete variable domain reads DVKVTQSSRYLVKRTGEKVFLECVQDMDHENMFWYRQDPGLGLRLIYFSYDVKMKEKGDIPEGYSVSREKKERFSLILESASTNQTSMYLCASRLAGENEQFFGPGTRLTVL.

This chain uses TRBV13 with TRBJ2-3; 7 bases fit TRBD2. Germline trimming cut 2 bases from V and 0 bases from J; bases unmatched to any gene: 8. The CDR3 sequence is 17 residues long. The V gene's germline CDR1 is PRHDT and CDR2 FYEKMQ (reference sequence). CDR3: CASSLFEGGPSTDTQYF. The DNA for the CDR3 is TGTGCCAGCAGCTTATTCGAGGGAGGGCCCAGCACAGATACGCAGTATTTT.